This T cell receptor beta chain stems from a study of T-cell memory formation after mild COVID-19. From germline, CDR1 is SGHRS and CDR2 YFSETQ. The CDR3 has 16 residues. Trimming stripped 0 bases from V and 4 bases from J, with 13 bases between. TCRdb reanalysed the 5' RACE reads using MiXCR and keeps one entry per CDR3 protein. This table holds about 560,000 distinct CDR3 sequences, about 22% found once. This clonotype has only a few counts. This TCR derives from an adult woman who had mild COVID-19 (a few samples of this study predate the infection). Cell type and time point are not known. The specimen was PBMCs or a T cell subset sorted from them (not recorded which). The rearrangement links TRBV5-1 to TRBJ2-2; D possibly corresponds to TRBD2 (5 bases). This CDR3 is CASSLDEGGSTGELFF. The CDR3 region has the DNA TGCGCCAGCAGCTTGGACGAGGGCGGTAGCACCGGGGAGCTGTTTTTT.